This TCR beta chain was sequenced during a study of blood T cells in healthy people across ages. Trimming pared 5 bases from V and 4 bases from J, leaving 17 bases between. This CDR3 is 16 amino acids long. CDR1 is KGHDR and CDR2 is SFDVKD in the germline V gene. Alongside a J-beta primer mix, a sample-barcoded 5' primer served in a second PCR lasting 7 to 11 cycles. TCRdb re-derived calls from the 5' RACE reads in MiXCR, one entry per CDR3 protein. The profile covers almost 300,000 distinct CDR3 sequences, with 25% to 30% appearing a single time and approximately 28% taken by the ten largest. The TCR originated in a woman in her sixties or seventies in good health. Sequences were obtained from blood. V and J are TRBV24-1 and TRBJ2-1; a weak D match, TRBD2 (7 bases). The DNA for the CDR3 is TGTGCCACCAGTGGGGGGCGGGCTAGCGGATACAATGAGCAGTTCTTC. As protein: CATSGGRASGYNEQFF.